This TCR beta chain comes out of a study of T cells in tuberculosis. The time point is: new active TB diagnosis, blood taken before or within 7 days of starting treatment. Germline CDR1 is MNHEY and CDR2 is SMNVEV (reference sequence). This CDR3 is built from 14 residues. V was trimmed by 3 bases and J by 0 bases, leaving 8 bases between them. Clones were read by immunoSEQ multiplex PCR, and TCRdb kept only the in-frame ones, dropping some. The table lists 30,000 to 35,000 clones, about 85% of them singletons. Material: PBMCs, obtained at tuberculosis diagnosis. This TCR derives from an adult with tuberculosis. The chain uses TRBV27 and TRBJ1-2; D is undetermined. CDR3 region: CASSLSETNYGYTF. The CDR3 bases are TGTGCCAGCAGTTTGAGCGAGACTAACTATGGCTACACCTTC.